The next 9 T cell receptor beta chains were all read from a single sample in a study of beta chain features in type 1 diabetes. Sequencing targeted expressed TCRB transcripts, as all isolated RNA had been reverse transcribed. The data were produced by immunoSEQ multiplex PCR, yet TCRdb's version contains in-frame clones alone and is incomplete. The sample yields some 330,000 clones, around 10% seen once. Sequenced input: naive CD4+ T cells from blood. The receptors stem from a woman aged 30 to 39 in good health.

DNA of the CDR3: TGTGCCAGCAGTCCCACGTTGGGACAGGCGAGTGGGCAGTACTTC. Its protein is CASSPTLGQASGQYF. The genes are TRBV28 and TRBJ2-7; 8 bases line up with TRBD1. V lost 5 bases, J lost 9 bases, and 15 bases stayed unmatched. This CDR3 spans 15 amino acids. Per the germline V gene, CDR1 is MDHEN and CDR2 is SYDVKM.

This chain links TRBV19 with TRBJ2-3; no definite D call. In germline, CDR1 is LNHDA, CDR2 SQIVND (reference sequence). Trimming took 8 bases from V and 4 from J, leaving 16 bases between them. The CDR3 spans 14 residues. The CDR3 bases are TGTGCCAGTGCGAACACCTGGAGCTCAGATACGCAGTATTTT. This codes for CASANTWSSDTQYF.

The table lists this clone with a few counts. This chain joins TRBV2 and TRBJ1-1; D perhaps matches TRBD1 (6 bases). Germline CDR1 is SNHLY and CDR2 is FYNNEI. The CDR3 has 14 residues. V lost 6 bases, J lost 5 bases, and 16 bases lay in between. CDR3 DNA sequence: TGTGCCAGCAGGACCACCGGGGGGGCAACTGAAGCTTTCTTT. It yields the protein CASRTTGGATEAFF.

This clone was seen more than once but under ten times. The V call is TRBV6-5, the J call TRBJ2-5, with D unclear. The CDR3 sequence is 15 residues long. CDR1 MNHEY and CDR2 SVGAGI come from the germline V gene. V lost 0 bases to trimming and J lost 4 bases, with 12 bases between them. As DNA, the CDR3 is TGTGCCAGCAGTTACTCGCCGCCTCTAGGAGAGACCCAGTACTTC. The encoded protein is CASSYSPPLGETQYF.

The chain has TRBV25-1 and TRBJ2-3, with 7 nucleotides matching TRBD1. CDR3 length: 16 amino acids. Germline trimming cut 4 bases from V and 5 bases from J; bases unmatched to any gene: 12. From germline, CDR1 is MGHDK and CDR2 SYGVNS. CDR3: CASSVGQAGVVDTQYF. In DNA form, the CDR3 reads TGTGCCAGCAGTGTTGGACAGGCTGGGGTCGTAGATACGCAGTATTTT.

This clone appeared a few times. The chain employs TRBV7-9 and TRBJ2-1; tentative D call: TRBD2 (6 bases). V lost 4 bases, J lost 6 bases, and 16 bases lay in between. Per the germline V gene, CDR1 is SEHNR and CDR2 is FQNEAQ (reference sequence). The CDR3 runs 15 residues. The CDR3 region has the DNA TGTGCCAGCAGCTCTCCGGGGGATCCCTGCAATGAGCAGTTCTTC. This gives the protein CASSSPGDPCNEQFF.

The DNA for the CDR3 is TGCGCCAGCAGCCAAGCGGGGAAAGAGACCCAGTACTTC. This encodes CASSQAGKETQYF. The gene calls are TRBV4-3 and TRBJ2-5, with a weak D call TRBD2 (5 bases). Between the trimmed V and J ends, which lost 1 base and 3 bases, there was a span of 6 bases. The CDR3 loop spans 13 amino acids. The germline V gene has CDR1 LGHNA and CDR2 YSLEER.

The chain is built from TRBV7-6 and TRBJ2-5; the D gene is possibly TRBD1 (6 bases). Germline lookup yields CDR1 SGHVS and CDR2 FNYEAQ. Between the trimmed V and J ends, which lost 7 bases and 2 bases, there was a span of 11 bases. CDR3 length equals 13 residues. CDR3 region: CASNGQFQETQYF. CDR3 sequence (DNA): TGTGCCAGCAACGGACAGTTTCAAGAGACCCAGTACTTC.

The V and J genes are TRBV30 and TRBJ1-5; D uncertain. V gave up 5 bases and J gave up 6 bases, with 17 bases separating them. Germline V gives CDR1 GTSNPN, CDR2 SVGIG (reference sequence). The length of the CDR3 is 14 residues. The CDR3 DNA follows: TGTGCCTGGCGTCAAGGGAGGGTCGGTCAGCCCCAGCATTTT. Translation gives CAWRQGRVGQPQHF.